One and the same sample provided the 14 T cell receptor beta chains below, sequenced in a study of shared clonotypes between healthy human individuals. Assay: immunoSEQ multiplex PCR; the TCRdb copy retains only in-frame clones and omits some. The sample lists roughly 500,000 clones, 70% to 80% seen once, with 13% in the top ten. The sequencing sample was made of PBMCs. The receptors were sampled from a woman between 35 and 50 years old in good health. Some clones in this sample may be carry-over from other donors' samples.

CDR3 coding DNA: TGCGCCAGCAGCTGGCTTAGCGGAACGTACAATGAGCAGTTCTTC. Its protein product is CASSWLSGTYNEQFF. The chain recombines TRBV5-1 with TRBJ2-1, with TRBD2 as a possible D gene (6 bases). This CDR3 region has 15 residues. CDR1 is SGHRS and CDR2 is YFSETQ in the germline V gene. With 3 bases removed from V and 4 bases from J, the gap between germline ends came to 14 bases.

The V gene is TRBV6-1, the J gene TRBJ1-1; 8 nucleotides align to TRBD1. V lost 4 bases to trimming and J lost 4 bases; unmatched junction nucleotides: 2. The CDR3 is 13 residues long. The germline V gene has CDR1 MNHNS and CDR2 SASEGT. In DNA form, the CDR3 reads TGTGCCAGCAGTGTGACAGGGGTCACTGAAGCTTTCTTT. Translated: CASSVTGVTEAFF.

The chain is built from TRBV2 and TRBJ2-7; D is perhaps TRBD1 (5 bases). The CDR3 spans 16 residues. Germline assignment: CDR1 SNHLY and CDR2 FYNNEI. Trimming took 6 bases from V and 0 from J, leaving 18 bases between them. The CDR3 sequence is CASRGNNLRGSYEQYF. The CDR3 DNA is TGTGCCAGCAGAGGCAACAATCTAAGGGGCTCCTACGAGCAGTACTTC.

The CDR3 DNA sequence: TGTGCCAGCCGGGACAGAGGATATGAAAAACTGTTTTTT. Its translation: CASRDRGYEKLFF. The chain uses TRBV2 and TRBJ1-4, with 7 bases that match TRBD1. CDR1 SNHLY and CDR2 FYNNEI come from the germline V gene. This CDR3 has 13 residues. J was trimmed by 6 bases and V by 8 bases; bases with no gene match: 6.

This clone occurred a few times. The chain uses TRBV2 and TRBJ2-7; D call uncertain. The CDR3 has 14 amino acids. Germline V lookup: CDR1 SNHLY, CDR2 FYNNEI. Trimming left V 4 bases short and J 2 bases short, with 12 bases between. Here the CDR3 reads CASSGGTITYEQYF. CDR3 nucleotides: TGTGCCAGCAGTGGAGGTACGATTACCTACGAGCAGTACTTC.

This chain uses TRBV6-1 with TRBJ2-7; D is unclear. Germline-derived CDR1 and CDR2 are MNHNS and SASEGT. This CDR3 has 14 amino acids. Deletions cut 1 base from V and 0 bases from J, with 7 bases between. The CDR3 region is CASSEERISYEQYF. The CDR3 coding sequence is TGTGCCAGCAGTGAAGAAAGGATCTCCTACGAGCAGTACTTC.

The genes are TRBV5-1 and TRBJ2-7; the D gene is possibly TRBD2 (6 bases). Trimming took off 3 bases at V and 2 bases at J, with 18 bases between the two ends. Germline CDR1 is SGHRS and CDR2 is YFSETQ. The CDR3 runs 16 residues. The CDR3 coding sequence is TGCGCCAGCAGCTGGGGGAACCGGGAGAGCGCCTACGAGCAGTACTTC. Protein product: CASSWGNRESAYEQYF.

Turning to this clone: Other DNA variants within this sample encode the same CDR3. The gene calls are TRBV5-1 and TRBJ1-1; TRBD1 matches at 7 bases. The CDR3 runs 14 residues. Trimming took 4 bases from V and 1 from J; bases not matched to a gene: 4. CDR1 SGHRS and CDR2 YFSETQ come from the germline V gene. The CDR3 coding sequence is TGCGCCAGCAGCCTGGGACAGACGAACACTGAAGCTTTCTTT. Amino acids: CASSLGQTNTEAFF.

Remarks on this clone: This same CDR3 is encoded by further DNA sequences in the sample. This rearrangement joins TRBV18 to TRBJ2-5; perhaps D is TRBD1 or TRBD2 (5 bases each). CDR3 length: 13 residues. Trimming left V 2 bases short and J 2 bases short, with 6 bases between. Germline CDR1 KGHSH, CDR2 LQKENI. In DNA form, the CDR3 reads TGTGCCAGCTCACCAGGGGGTCAAGAGACCCAGTACTTC. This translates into CASSPGGQETQYF.

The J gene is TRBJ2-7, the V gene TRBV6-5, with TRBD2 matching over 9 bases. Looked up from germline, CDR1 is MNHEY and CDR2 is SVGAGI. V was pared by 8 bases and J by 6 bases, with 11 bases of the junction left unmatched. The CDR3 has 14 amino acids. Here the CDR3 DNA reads TGTGCCAGCGGCGAGACCGGGACTAGCTCCGAGCAGTACTTC. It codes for CASGETGTSSEQYF.

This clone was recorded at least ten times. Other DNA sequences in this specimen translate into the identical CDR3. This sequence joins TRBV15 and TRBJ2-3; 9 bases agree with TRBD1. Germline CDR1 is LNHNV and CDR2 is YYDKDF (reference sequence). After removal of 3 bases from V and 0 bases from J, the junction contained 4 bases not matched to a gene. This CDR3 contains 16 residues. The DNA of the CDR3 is TGTGCCACCAGCAGGGGCACAGGGGGCAGCACAGATACGCAGTATTTT. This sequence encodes CATSRGTGGSTDTQYF.

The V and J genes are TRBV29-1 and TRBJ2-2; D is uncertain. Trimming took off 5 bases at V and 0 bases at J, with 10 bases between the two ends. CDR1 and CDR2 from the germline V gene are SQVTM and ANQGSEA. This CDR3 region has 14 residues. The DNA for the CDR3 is TGCAGCGTTTATAGGTCCGCGAACACCGGGGAGCTGTTTTTT. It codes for CSVYRSANTGELFF.

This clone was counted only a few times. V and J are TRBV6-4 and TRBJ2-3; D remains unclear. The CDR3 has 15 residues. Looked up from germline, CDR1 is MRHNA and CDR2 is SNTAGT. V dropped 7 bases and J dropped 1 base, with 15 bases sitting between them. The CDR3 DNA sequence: TGTGCCAGCAAAGTTGGACCCTATGGCACAGATACGCAGTATTTT. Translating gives CASKVGPYGTDTQYF.

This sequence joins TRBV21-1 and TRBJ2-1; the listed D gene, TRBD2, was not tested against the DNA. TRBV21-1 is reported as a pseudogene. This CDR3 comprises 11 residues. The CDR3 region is CASSKRGKQFF. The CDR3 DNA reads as TGTGCCAGCAGCAAACGGGGTAAACAGTTCTTC.